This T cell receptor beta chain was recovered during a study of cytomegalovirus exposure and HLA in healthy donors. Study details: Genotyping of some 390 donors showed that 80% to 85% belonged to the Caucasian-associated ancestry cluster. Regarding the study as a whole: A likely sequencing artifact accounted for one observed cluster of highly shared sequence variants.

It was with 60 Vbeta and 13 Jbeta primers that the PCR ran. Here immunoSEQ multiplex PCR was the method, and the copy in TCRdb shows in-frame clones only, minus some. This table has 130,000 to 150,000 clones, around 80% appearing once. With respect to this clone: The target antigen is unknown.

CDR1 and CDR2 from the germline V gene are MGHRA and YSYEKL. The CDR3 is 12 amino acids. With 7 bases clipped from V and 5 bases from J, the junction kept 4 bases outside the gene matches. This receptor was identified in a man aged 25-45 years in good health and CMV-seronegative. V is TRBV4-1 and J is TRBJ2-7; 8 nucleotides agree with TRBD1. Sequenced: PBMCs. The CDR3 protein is CASKGTGDEQYF. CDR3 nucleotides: TGCGCCAGCAAAGGGACAGGCGACGAGCAGTACTTC.